The present T cell receptor beta chain was sequenced within a study of response to subunit inactivated influenza vaccine. This CDR3 contains 14 residues. Trimming removed 1 base at V and 3 bases at J, with 8 bases between. This clonotype was recorded at least ten times. Its antigen is not identified. Study conclusions and caveats: There was a suggestion from the authors that each seasonal influenza vaccination recruits few new T cells.

TCRdb recomputed calls from the RT-PCR reads with MiXCR, one row per CDR3 protein. The sample carries over 400,000 distinct CDR3 sequences, 10% to 15% recorded once. The sample consisted of PBMCs from blood, taken 40 to 50 days after vaccination. The genes are TRBV12-3 or TRBV12-4 and TRBJ2-3; tentatively, D is TRBD2 (5 bases). This receptor was identified in a man between 45 and 60 years old who received an inactivated influenza vaccine. CDR3 DNA: TGTGCCAGCAGTTTAGAGAGGGATACAGATACGCAGTATTTT. Protein sequence: CASSLERDTDTQYF.